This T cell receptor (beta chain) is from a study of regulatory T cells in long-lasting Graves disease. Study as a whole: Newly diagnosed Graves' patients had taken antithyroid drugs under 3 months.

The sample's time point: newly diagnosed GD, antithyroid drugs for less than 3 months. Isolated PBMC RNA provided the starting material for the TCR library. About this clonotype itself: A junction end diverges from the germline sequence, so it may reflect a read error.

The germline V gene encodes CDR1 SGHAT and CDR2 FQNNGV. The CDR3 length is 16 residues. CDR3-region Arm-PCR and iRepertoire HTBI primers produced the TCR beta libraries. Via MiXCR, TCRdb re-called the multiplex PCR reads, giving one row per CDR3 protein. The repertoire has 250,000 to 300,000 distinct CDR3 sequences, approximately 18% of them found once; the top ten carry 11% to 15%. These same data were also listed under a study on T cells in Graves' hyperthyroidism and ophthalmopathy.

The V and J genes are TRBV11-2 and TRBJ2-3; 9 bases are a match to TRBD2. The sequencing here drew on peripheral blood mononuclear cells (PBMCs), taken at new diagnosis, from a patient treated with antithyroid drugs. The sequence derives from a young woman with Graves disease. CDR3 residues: CASGLYSGRTRDTQYF. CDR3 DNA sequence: TGTGCCAGCGGCTTATATAGCGGGAGAACAAGAGATACGCAGTATTTT.